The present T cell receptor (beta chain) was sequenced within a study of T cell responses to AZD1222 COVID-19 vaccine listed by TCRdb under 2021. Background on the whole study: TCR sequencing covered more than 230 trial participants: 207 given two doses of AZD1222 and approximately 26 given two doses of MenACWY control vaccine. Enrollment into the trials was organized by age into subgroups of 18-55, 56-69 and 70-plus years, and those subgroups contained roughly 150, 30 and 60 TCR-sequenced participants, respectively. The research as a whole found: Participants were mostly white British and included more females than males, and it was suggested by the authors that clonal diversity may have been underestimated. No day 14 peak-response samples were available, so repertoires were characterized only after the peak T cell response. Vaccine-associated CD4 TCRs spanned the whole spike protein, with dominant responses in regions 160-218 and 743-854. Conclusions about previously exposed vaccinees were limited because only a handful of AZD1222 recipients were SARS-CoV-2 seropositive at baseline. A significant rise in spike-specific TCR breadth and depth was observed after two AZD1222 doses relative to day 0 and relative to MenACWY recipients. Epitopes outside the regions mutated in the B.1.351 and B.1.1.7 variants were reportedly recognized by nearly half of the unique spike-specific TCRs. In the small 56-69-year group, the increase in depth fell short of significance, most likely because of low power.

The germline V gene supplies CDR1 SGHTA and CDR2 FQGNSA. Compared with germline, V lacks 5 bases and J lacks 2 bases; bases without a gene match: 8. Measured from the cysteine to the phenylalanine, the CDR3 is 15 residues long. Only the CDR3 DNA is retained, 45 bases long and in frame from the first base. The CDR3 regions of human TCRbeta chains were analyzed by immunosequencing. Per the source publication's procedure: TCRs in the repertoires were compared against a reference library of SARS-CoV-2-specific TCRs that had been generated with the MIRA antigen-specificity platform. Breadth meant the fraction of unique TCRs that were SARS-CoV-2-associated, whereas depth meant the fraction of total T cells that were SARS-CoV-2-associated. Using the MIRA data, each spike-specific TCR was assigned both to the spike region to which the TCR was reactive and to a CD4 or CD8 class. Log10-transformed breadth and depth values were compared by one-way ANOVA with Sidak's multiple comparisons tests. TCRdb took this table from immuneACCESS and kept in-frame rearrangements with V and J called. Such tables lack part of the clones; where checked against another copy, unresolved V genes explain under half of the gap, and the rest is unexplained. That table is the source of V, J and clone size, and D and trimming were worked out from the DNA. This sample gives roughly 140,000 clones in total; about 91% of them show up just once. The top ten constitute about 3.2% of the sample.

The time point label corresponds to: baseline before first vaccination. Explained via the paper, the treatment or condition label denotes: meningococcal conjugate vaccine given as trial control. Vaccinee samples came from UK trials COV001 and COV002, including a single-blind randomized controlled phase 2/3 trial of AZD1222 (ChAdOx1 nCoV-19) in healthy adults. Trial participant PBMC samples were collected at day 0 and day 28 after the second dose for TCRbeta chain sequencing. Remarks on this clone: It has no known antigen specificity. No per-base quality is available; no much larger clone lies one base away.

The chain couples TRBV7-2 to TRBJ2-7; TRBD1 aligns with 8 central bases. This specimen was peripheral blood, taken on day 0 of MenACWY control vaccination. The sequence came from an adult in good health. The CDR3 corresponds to CASSADREAPYEQYF. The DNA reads TGTGCCAGCAGCGCGGACAGGGAGGCACCCTACGAGCAGTACTTC.